Following are 14 T cell receptor beta chains from one sample sequenced in a study of blood T cells in healthy people across ages. Then a second PCR, running about 7 to 11 cycles, was carried out with a sample-barcoded 5' primer and a J-beta primer mix. TCRdb redid the calling of the 5' RACE reads with MiXCR, one entry per CDR3 protein. The sample records hundreds of thousands of distinct CDR3 sequences, about 53% being singletons. Sequenced: blood. These receptors all come from an elderly man in good health.

The chain employs TRBV10-3 and TRBJ2-2; TRBD1 agrees at 12 bases. The CDR3 is 16 amino acids. With V trimmed by 4 bases and J by 4 bases, 4 bases remained unmatched. The germline V gene has CDR1 ENHRY and CDR2 SYGVKD. The CDR3 DNA reads TGTGCCATCAGTGGGGGACAGGGGGCGTTCACCGGGGAGCTGTTTTTT. Its translation: CAISGGQGAFTGELFF.

The V call is TRBV5-1, the J call TRBJ1-4, with a possible D match to TRBD1 (5 bases). Per the germline V gene, CDR1 is SGHRS and CDR2 is YFSETQ. The ends were cut back, 7 bases at V and 1 base at J, with 8 bases in the middle. The CDR3 runs to 13 residues. CDR3 sequence (DNA): TGCGCCAGCTGTGACAGAACTAATGAAAAACTGTTTTTT. Encoded protein: CASCDRTNEKLFF. The complete variable domain, with remaining parts taken from reference TRBV5-1 and TRBJ1-4, reads KAGVTQTPRYLIKTRGQQVTLSCSPISGHRSVSWYQQTPGQGLQFLFEYFSETQRNKGNFPGRFSGRQFSNSRSEMNVSTLELGDSALYLCASCDRTNEKLFFGSGTQLSVL.

This clonotype occurred a few times. The chain's CDR3 is CSASSTSGSPSEQFF. The CDR3 DNA reads as TGCAGTGCTAGTAGCACTAGCGGGAGCCCAAGTGAGCAGTTCTTC. The rearrangement uses TRBV20-1 and TRBJ2-1, with 11 positions matching TRBD2. Germline loops: CDR1 DFQATT, CDR2 SNEGSKA (reference sequence). The J segment lost 9 bases and the V segment lost 3 bases, leaving 10 bases of the junction unmatched. This CDR3 is 15 amino acids long.

J is TRBJ2-7 and V is TRBV14; 7 bases line up with TRBD1. The CDR3 is made up of 16 amino acids. Germline V CDR1 and CDR2: SGHDN, FVKESK. V shed 1 base and J 4 bases; nucleotides not matched to a gene: 10. This CDR3 is CASSQGTRGQFYEQYF. The CDR3 region has the DNA TGTGCCAGCAGCCAAGGGACGAGGGGACAGTTTTACGAGCAGTACTTC. Based on the CDR3 plus reference TRBV14 and TRBJ2-7, the full variable domain is EAGVTQFPSHSVIEKGQTVTLRCDPISGHDNLYWYRRVMGKEIKFLLHFVKESKQDESGMPNNRFLAERTGGTYSTLKVQPAELEDSGVYFCASSQGTRGQFYEQYFGPGTRLTVT.

The V and J genes are TRBV5-6 and TRBJ2-2; TRBD2 matches 9 bases. The CDR3 loop spans 16 amino acids. In germline, CDR1 is SGHDT, CDR2 YYEEEE. V trimming: 0 bases; J trimming: 3 bases; junction bases outside the gene matches: 3. The CDR3 region has the DNA TGTGCCAGCAGCTTGGTCGGCGGGAGGGACACCGGGGAGCTGTTTTTT. It codes for CASSLVGGRDTGELFF.

This clonotype was seen just once. The chain recombines TRBV6-5 with TRBJ2-7; the match to TRBD1 covers 7 bases. Germline-derived CDR1 and CDR2 are MNHEY and SVGAGI. The CDR3 has 12 residues. After removal of 10 bases from V and 3 bases from J, the junction contained 6 bases not matched to a gene. The CDR3: CATWGQNYEQYF. The CDR3 DNA sequence: TGTGCCACCTGGGGACAGAACTACGAGCAGTACTTC.

For this clonotype: With a much larger clone just one base away, this may be a read error. V gene TRBV12-3 or TRBV12-4 combines with J gene TRBJ2-1; 10 bases line up with TRBD2. Losses at the gene ends were 6 bases for V and 3 bases for J; bases not matched to a gene: 2. The CDR3 consists of 14 residues. The CDR3 DNA reads TGTGCCAGCAGCGGACTAGCGGTCTACAATGAGCAGTTCTTC. It codes for CASSGLAVYNEQFF.

This rearrangement joins TRBV2 to TRBJ1-6; TRBD1 matches 7 bases. Trimming removed 5 bases from V and 10 bases from J; junction bases left unmatched: 8. The germline V gene encodes CDR1 SNHLY and CDR2 FYNNEI. The CDR3 is 14 amino acids. The CDR3 here is CASSPTGIGSPLHF. DNA of the CDR3: TGTGCCAGCAGTCCGACAGGGATTGGGTCACCCCTCCACTTT.

The genes are TRBV5-1 and TRBJ2-1, with D hard to call. Germline CDR1 and CDR2: SGHRS and YFSETQ. This CDR3 is built from 12 residues. V lost 1 base to trimming and J lost 7 bases, with 6 bases between them. The CDR3 spells CASSLMANEQFF. The CDR3 DNA reads TGCGCCAGCAGCTTGATGGCAAATGAGCAGTTCTTC.

This clonotype was seen once. The V and J genes are TRBV6-2 or TRBV6-3 and TRBJ1-5; 8 bases are shared with TRBD1. This CDR3 is 15 amino acids long. Trimming cost V 6 bases and J 3 bases; bases outside gene matches: 7. Germline V gene sequence: CDR1 MNHEY, CDR2 SVGEGT. Written as DNA, the CDR3 is TGTGCCAGCAGGAAGATGACAGGGGACAATCAGCCCCAGCATTTT. It translates to CASRKMTGDNQPQHF.

CDR3 DNA: TGCAGCGTTGTAAGGGTTCCAGAGACCCAGTACTTC. Protein: CSVVRVPETQYF. The chain has TRBV29-1 and TRBJ2-5; the D is unclear. CDR3 length: 12 amino acids. Trimming removed 4 bases at V and 4 bases at J, with 10 bases between. CDR1 is SQVTM, CDR2 ANQGSEA, per germline.

The J gene is TRBJ2-3, the V gene TRBV7-9, with TRBD2 as a possible D gene (6 bases). Germline loops: CDR1 SEHNR, CDR2 FQNEAQ (reference sequence). This CDR3 comprises 13 residues. Deletions cut 8 bases from V and 3 bases from J, with 12 bases between. This CDR3 reads CASGGSSTDTQYF. CDR3 in DNA: TGTGCCAGCGGAGGGAGTTCGACAGATACGCAGTATTTT.

The rearrangement links TRBV29-1 to TRBJ2-1; 7 bases fit TRBD2. CDR3 size: 11 residues. The V gene end was trimmed by 4 bases and the J gene end by 14 bases; junction bases not matched to a gene: 8. Germline V gives CDR1 SQVTM, CDR2 ANQGSEA. Here the CDR3 DNA reads TGCAGCGTTGGGGCGGGGGAGCGTGAGTTCTTC. This translates into CSVGAGEREFF.

In this sample, this clonotype turned up once. At one end, the junction sequence differs from germline, possibly due to a read error. This chain connects TRBV19 to TRBJ1-6; D unresolved. The V gene's germline CDR1 is LNHDA and CDR2 SQIVND (reference sequence). The CDR3 runs 17 residues. CDR3 residues: CASSIRRVGSYNSPLPF. The CDR3 DNA reads as TGTGCCAGTAGTATAAGGCGGGTCGGCTCCTATAATTCACCCCTCCCCTTT.